A single sample gave rise to the 21 T cell receptor beta chains below, sequenced in a study of technical replicates of blood from four donors (dated by TCRdb to about 2017). Receptors were amplified or captured by the immunoSEQ multiplex PCR assay. What TCRdb holds here is the immuneACCESS table cut down to in-frame rearrangements. Part of the clones is not present; checked against another copy, under half of the missing clones reflect an unresolved V gene, and the others are unexplained. The sample table lists 70,000 to 80,000 clones, 91% of them with a count of one. 0.35% to 0.4% of the sample is in the top ten clones. Sequencing used T cells isolated from PBMCs. Source of these receptors: a human donor in good health. Some clones in this sample may be carry-over from other donors' samples.

The chain couples TRBV21-1 to TRBJ2-7; TRBD2 was called by the table and not checked on the DNA. TRBV21-1 is a documented pseudogene. The CDR3 loop spans 9 amino acids. The CDR3 region has the DNA TGTGCCAGCACGGGGGGATTCTACTTC. This codes for CASTGGFYF.

The chain joins TRBV19 to TRBJ2-2, with TRBD1 matching over 7 bases. Germline V lookup: CDR1 LNHDA, CDR2 SQIVND (reference sequence). The V gene end was trimmed by 6 bases and the J gene end by 0 bases; junction bases not matched to a gene: 13. The CDR3 extends over 18 amino acids. CDR3 residues: CASRNRGFGDPNTGELFF. The CDR3 DNA reads TGTGCCAGTAGGAACAGGGGTTTCGGGGACCCGAACACCGGGGAGCTGTTTTTT.

The V and J genes are TRBV7-8 and TRBJ2-3; 9 positions match TRBD2. Germline CDR1 reads SGHVS; CDR2 reads FQNEAQ. Trimming cost V 5 bases and J 0 bases; bases outside gene matches: 6. The CDR3 contains 16 residues. CDR3: CASSKTGLASTDTQYF. CDR3 nucleotide sequence: TGTGCCAGCAGCAAAACGGGACTAGCAAGCACAGATACGCAGTATTTT. Together with reference TRBV7-8 and TRBJ2-3, the CDR3 gives the full variable domain: GAGVSQSPRYKVAKRGQDVALRCDPISGHVSLFWYQQALGQGPEFLTYFQNEAQLDKSGLPSDRFFAERPEGSVSTLKIQRTQQEDSAVYLCASSKTGLASTDTQYFGPGTRLTVL.

The chain couples TRBV7-9 to TRBJ1-4, with 7 bases lining up with TRBD1. CDR1 and CDR2 from the germline V gene are SEHNR and FQNEAQ (reference sequence). V shed 3 bases, J shed 8 bases, and the junction held 6 bases outside the gene matches. The CDR3 is made up of 14 amino acids. DNA for the CDR3: TGTGCCAGCAGCTTGGCGACAGGGTACGAAAAACTGTTTTTT. Its translation is CASSLATGYEKLFF. Together with reference TRBV7-9 and TRBJ1-4, the CDR3 gives the full variable domain: DTGVSQNPRHKITKRGQNVTFRCDPISEHNRLYWYRQTLGQGPEFLTYFQNEAQLEKSRLLSDRFSAERPKGSFSTLEIQRTEQGDSAMYLCASSLATGYEKLFFGSGTQLSVL.

The chain employs TRBV27 and TRBJ1-3, with no clear D. The CDR3 is made up of 14 amino acids. The germline V gene has CDR1 MNHEY and CDR2 SMNVEV (reference sequence). V was pared by 3 bases and J by 0 bases, with 6 bases between. Here the CDR3 reads CASSFRSSGNTIYF. In DNA, the CDR3 is TGTGCCAGCAGTTTTAGATCCTCTGGAAACACCATATATTTT.

The chain is built from TRBV30 and TRBJ1-4; D is unresolved. The CDR3 contains 17 residues. In germline, CDR1 is GTSNPN, CDR2 SVGIG (reference sequence). Deletions cut 3 bases from V and 4 bases from J, with 21 bases between. The DNA of the CDR3 is TGTGCCTGGAGGCCGGCCTGGGGAGAAAAGGGTAATGAAAAACTGTTTTTT. Protein product: CAWRPAWGEKGNEKLFF. Filled out from reference TRBV30 and TRBJ1-4, the complete variable domain reads SQTIHQWPATLVQPVGSPLSLECTVEGTSNPNLYWYRQAAGRGLQLLFYSVGIGQISSEVPQNLSASRPQDRQFILSSKKLLLSDSGFYLCAWRPAWGEKGNEKLFFGSGTQLSVL.

This clone was seen only once. V gene TRBV4-1 combines with J gene TRBJ2-3; D is possibly TRBD1 (6 bases). The CDR3 covers 15 residues. V was shortened by 4 bases and J by 0 bases, with 11 bases between the two germline ends. Per the germline V gene, CDR1 is MGHRA and CDR2 is YSYEKL. The CDR3 sequence: CASSPGTRSTDTQYF. The CDR3 region has the DNA TGCGCCAGCAGCCCCGGGACACGAAGCACAGATACGCAGTATTTT.

The chain has TRBV30 and TRBJ2-1, with D possibly matching TRBD1 (5 bases). V was shortened by 4 bases and J by 9 bases, with 10 bases between the two germline ends. CDR1 and CDR2 (germline): GTSNPN, SVGIG (reference sequence). The CDR3 length is 11 residues. DNA of the CDR3: TGTGCCTGGATAAGGGGCAGTGAGCAGTTCTTC. Its translation: CAWIRGSEQFF.

The chain carries TRBV10-2 and TRBJ2-7; 8 bases align to TRBD2. With 4 bases clipped from V and 5 bases from J, the junction kept 13 bases outside the gene matches. Germline V gene lookup returns CDR1 WSHSY and CDR2 SAAADI. The CDR3 is 16 amino acids. CDR3 DNA sequence: TGCGCCAGCAGTGGAGGTACAGCGGGAGAGAGGAACGAGCAGTACTTC. It yields the protein CASSGGTAGERNEQYF.

The V gene is TRBV14, the J gene TRBJ1-4; no clear D. The germline gives CDR1 SGHDN, CDR2 FVKESK. The CDR3 covers 15 residues. Trimming removed 2 bases at V and 2 bases at J, with 9 bases between. The CDR3 here is CASSQYFGTNEKLFF. DNA for the CDR3: TGTGCCAGCAGCCAATACTTCGGGACTAATGAAAAACTGTTTTTT. Looking up the rest from reference TRBV14 and TRBJ1-4 gives the full variable domain: EAGVTQFPSHSVIEKGQTVTLRCDPISGHDNLYWYRRVMGKEIKFLLHFVKESKQDESGMPNNRFLAERTGGTYSTLKVQPAELEDSGVYFCASSQYFGTNEKLFFGSGTQLSVL.

Only one count was recorded for this clone. The V call is TRBV30, the J call TRBJ1-2, with 7 nucleotides matching TRBD1. CDR3 size: 15 residues. Per the germline V gene, CDR1 is GTSNPN and CDR2 is SVGIG (reference sequence). J was trimmed by 4 bases and V by 0 bases; bases with no gene match: 8. This CDR3 reads CAWSVLDRSGYGYTF. The CDR3 DNA is TGTGCCTGGAGTGTGTTGGACAGGAGTGGCTATGGCTACACCTTC.

The V and J genes are TRBV29-1 and TRBJ1-2; tentative D call: TRBD1 (5 bases). This CDR3 comprises 12 residues. The germline V and J ends were trimmed by 2 bases and 6 bases, with 10 bases remaining between them. Per the germline V gene, CDR1 is SQVTM and CDR2 is ANQGSEA. DNA of the CDR3: TGCAGCGTTGAATCGGGGGACCATGGCTACACCTTC. Its protein product is CSVESGDHGYTF.

This clone has a single count. The CDR3 nucleotides read TGTGCCAGCAGTGAAGCGAGTAGCCGGAACTCCTACGAGCAGTACTTC. The encoded protein is CASSEASSRNSYEQYF. The rearrangement joins TRBV2 to TRBJ2-7; no clear D gene. Germline CDR1 SNHLY, CDR2 FYNNEI. The germline V and J ends were trimmed by 0 bases and 0 bases, with 12 bases remaining between them. The CDR3 is 16 residues long.

The chain combines TRBV28 with TRBJ1-3, with 9 bases aligning to TRBD1. Germline V gene sequence: CDR1 MDHEN, CDR2 SYDVKM. CDR3 size: 16 residues. V lost 2 bases and J lost 0; bases outside the gene matches: 2. CDR3 loop: CASSLTGGPSGNTIYF. In DNA form, the CDR3 reads TGTGCCAGCAGTTTAACAGGGGGCCCCTCTGGAAACACCATATATTTT.

Comment on this clone: This specimen includes other DNA sequences encoding the same CDR3. V gene TRBV27 combines with J gene TRBJ2-1; 11 bases map to TRBD2. The junction had 5 bases not matched to a gene; V was cut back by 6 bases and J by 4 bases. The length of the CDR3 is 15 residues. CDR1 is MNHEY and CDR2 is SMNVEV in the germline V gene (reference sequence). CDR3 DNA sequence: TGTGCCAGCAGCCCGGGGACTAGCGGTTACAATGAGCAGTTCTTC. It codes for CASSPGTSGYNEQFF.

The gene calls are TRBV6-1 and TRBJ2-7, with D perhaps TRBD2 (6 bases). The CDR3 is 14 residues long. CDR1 is MNHNS, CDR2 SASEGT, per germline. V was cut by 7 bases and J by 0 bases, with 13 bases left in between. The CDR3 loop reads CASTRERDSYEQYF. The CDR3 region has the DNA TGTGCCAGCACACGGGAGAGAGACTCCTACGAGCAGTACTTC.

The chain couples TRBV19 to TRBJ2-7, with D tentatively TRBD2 (6 bases). This CDR3 has 15 amino acids. Per the germline V gene, CDR1 is LNHDA and CDR2 is SQIVND (reference sequence). Trimming removed 5 bases from V and 4 bases from J, with 18 bases in between. CDR3 region: CASSPLAMGGYEQYF. In DNA form, the CDR3 reads TGTGCCAGTAGTCCACTCGCGATGGGGGGATACGAGCAGTACTTC.

The chain couples TRBV12-5 to TRBJ2-5, with TRBD2 matching 12 bases. Germline CDR1 is LGHNT and CDR2 is FRNRAP. The CDR3 is 20 amino acids. J lost 1 base, V lost 4 bases, and 16 bases had no gene match. The CDR3 DNA sequence: TGTGCTAGTGGTTCCGAGTTCCTAGCGGGGGGGCCGTTATTCCAAGAGACCCAGTACTTC. This gives the protein CASGSEFLAGGPLFQETQYF.

The V call is TRBV28, the J call TRBJ2-7; the D gene is possibly TRBD2 (7 bases). CDR3 length: 15 amino acids. V lost 7 bases and J 0 bases, leaving 16 bases between the germline ends. Germline loops: CDR1 MDHEN, CDR2 SYDVKM. DNA of the CDR3: TGTGCCAGCAAGGGGGGGAGCGACAACTCCTACGAGCAGTACTTC. This encodes CASKGGSDNSYEQYF.

This clone showed up just once. This chain joins TRBV28 and TRBJ1-1; 7 bases are shared with TRBD1. Losses at the gene ends were 3 bases for V and 0 bases for J; bases not matched to a gene: 1. There are 14 residues in the CDR3. Germline values: CDR1 MDHEN, CDR2 SYDVKM. CDR3: CASSLGQMNTEAFF. The CDR3 bases are TGTGCCAGCAGTTTGGGACAGATGAACACTGAAGCTTTCTTT.

This chain joins TRBV28 and TRBJ2-7, with 11 bases fitting TRBD1. This CDR3 has 11 amino acids. Germline CDR1 and CDR2: MDHEN and SYDVKM. As DNA, the CDR3 is TGTCGGACAGGGGGCGAATACGAGCAGTACTTC. Encoded protein: CRTGGEYEQYF. The entire variable domain, with the rest obtained from reference TRBV28 and TRBJ2-7, is as follows: DVKVTQSSRYLVKRTGEKVFLECVQDMDHENMFWYRQDPGLGLRLIYFSYDVKMKEKGDIPEGYSVSREKKERFSLILESASTNQTSMYLCRTGGEYEQYFGPGTRLTVT.